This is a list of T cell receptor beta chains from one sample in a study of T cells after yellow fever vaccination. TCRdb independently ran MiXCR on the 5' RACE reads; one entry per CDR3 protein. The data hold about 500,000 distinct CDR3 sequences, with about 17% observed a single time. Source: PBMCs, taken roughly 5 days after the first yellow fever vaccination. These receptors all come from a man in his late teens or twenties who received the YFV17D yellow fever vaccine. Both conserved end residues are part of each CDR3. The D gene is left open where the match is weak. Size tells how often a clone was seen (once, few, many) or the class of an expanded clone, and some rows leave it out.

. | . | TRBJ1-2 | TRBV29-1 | TGCAGCGTGAGGGCAGGGTATGACTATGGCTACACCTTC | CSVRAGYDYGYTF
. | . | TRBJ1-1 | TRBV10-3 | TGTGCCATCAGCAACCCAGACCGAATGAACACTGAAGCTTTCTTT | CAISNPDRMNTEAFF
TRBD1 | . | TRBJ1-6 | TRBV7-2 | TGTGCCAGCAGCTTAGTCGGGGACAGGGAAATCCCCCTCCACTTT | CASSLVGDREIPLHF
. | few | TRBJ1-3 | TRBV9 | TGTGCCAGCAGCCACGGGACTCGGAACACCATATATTTT | CASSHGTRNTIYF
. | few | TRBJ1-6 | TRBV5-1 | TGCGCCAGCAGCTTGACCCCCCAGGGGCAATCACCCCTCCACTTT | CASSLTPQGQSPLHF
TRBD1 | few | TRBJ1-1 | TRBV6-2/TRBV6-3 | TGTGCCAGCAGTTCTCCGACAGGGGGGACTGAAGCTTTCTTT | CASSSPTGGTEAFF
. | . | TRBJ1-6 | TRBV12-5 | TGTGCTAGTGGTTTGGTACTTCCGGGGGGATATTCACCCCTCCACTTT | CASGLVLPGGYSPLHF
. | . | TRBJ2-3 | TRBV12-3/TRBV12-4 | TGTGCCAGCAGTTTTTTTTGTCACTGTAGCACAGATACGCAGTATTTT | CASSFFCHCSTDTQYF
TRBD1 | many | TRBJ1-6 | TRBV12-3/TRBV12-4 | TGTGCCAGCAGTCTAGGGACAGGGAGGAATTCACCCCTCCACTTT | CASSLGTGRNSPLHF
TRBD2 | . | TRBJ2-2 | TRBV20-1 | TGCAGTGCTAGGAGTAGCGGGGGGGCGAACACCGGGGAGCTGTTTTTT | CSARSSGGANTGELFF
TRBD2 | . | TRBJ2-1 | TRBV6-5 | TGTGCCAGCAGTTCAGCGGGGGGGCGGGTCGATGAGCAGTTCTTC | CASSSAGGRVDEQFF
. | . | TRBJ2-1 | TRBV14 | TGTGCCAGCAGCACCCAACCGGGACTTAGACAGTTCTTC | CASSTQPGLRQFF
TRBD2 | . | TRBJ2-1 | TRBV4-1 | TGCGCCAGCAGTGCCGTGACGGGACTAGCGGTGGATGAGCAGTTCTTC | CASSAVTGLAVDEQFF
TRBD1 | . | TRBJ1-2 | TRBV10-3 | TGTGCCATCAGTTATCAGGGGGACAATGGCTACACCTTC | CAISYQGDNGYTF
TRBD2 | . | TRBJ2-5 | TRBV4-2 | TGTGCCAGCAGCCAAGGGCGGGGGTACCAAGAGACCCAGTACTTC | CASSQGRGYQETQYF
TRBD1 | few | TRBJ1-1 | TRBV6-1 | TGTGCCAGCAGGCCCCGGGACAGAGACATGAACACTGAAGCTTTCTTT | CASRPRDRDMNTEAFF
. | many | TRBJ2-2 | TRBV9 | TGTGCCAGCAGCGTAGATCAGGGTTACACCGGGGAGCTGTTTTTT | CASSVDQGYTGELFF
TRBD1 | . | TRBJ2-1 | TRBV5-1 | TGCGCCAGCAGGGTCTCGGGACAGGGATTCGATGAGCAGTTCTTC | CASRVSGQGFDEQFF
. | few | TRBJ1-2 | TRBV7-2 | TGTGCCAGCAGCGCCCGCGGGACGAGATATGGCTACACCTTC | CASSARGTRYGYTF
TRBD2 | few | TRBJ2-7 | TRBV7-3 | TGTGCCAGCAGCCCCGATAGCGGGGGGCTCTACGAGCAGTACTTC | CASSPDSGGLYEQYF
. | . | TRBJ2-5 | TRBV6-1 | TGTGCCAGCAGATCCCTTCTAGGGGGCCAAGAGACCCAGTACTTC | CASRSLLGGQETQYF
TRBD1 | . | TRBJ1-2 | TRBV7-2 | TGTGCCAGCAGCTCAATGACAGGGTACTATGGCTACACCTTC | CASSSMTGYYGYTF
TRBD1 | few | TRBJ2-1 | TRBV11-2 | TGTGCCAGCAGCCATATCAAGGGGGCTGGACCCAATGAGCAGTTCTTC | CASSHIKGAGPNEQFF
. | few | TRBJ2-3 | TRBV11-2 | TGTGCCAGCACCCATCCCCCCCGGGATACGCAGTATTTT | CASTHPPRDTQYF
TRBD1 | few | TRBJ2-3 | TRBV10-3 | TGTGCCATCAGCCCGACAGGGGATCCGCAGTATTTT | CAISPTGDPQYF
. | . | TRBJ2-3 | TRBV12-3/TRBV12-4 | TGTGCCAGCAGTTTAGCCTTAGTGGATACGCAGTATTTT | CASSLALVDTQYF
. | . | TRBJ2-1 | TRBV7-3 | TGTGCCAGCAGCCTCGGACTTCTCGATGAGCAGTTCTTC | CASSLGLLDEQFF
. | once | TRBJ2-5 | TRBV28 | TGTGCCAGCAGTTACCCTGCTCAGACCCAGTACTTC | CASSYPAQTQYF
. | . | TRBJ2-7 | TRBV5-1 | TGCGCCAGCAGCTTATCCGGGAGAAGCTCCTACGAGCAGTACTTC | CASSLSGRSSYEQYF
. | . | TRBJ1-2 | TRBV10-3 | TGTGCCATCCGGTCCGGCGGGGAAGCTAACTATGGCTACACCTTC | CAIRSGGEANYGYTF
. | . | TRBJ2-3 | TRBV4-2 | TGTGCCAGCAGCCAAGAGCTCATCCAGGGGACAGATACGCAGTATTTT | CASSQELIQGTDTQYF
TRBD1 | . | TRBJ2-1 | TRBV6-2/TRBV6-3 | TGTGCCAGCAGTTACCCAGGACAGGGGGCGAATGAGCAGTTCTTC | CASSYPGQGANEQFF
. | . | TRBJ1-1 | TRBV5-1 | TGCGCCAGCAGCGTCCTCCTGGGGGATCTGAACACTGAAGCTTTCTTT | CASSVLLGDLNTEAFF
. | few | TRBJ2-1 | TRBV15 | TGTGCCACCAGCAGAATTACAGGGTCAGGTGAGCAGTTCTTC | CATSRITGSGEQFF
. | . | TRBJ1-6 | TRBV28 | TGTGCCAGCAGTTCTCATAATTCACCCCTCCACTTT | CASSSHNSPLHF
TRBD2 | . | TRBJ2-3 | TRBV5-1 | TGCGCCAGCAGCCTAATAGCGGGGGGTCGCACAGATACGCAGTATTTT | CASSLIAGGRTDTQYF
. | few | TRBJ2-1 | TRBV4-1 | TGCGCCAGCAGCCAAGGGTATGGGCTTAGTTCCAATGAGCAGTTCTTC | CASSQGYGLSSNEQFF
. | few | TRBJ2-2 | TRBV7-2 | TGTGCCAGCAGCTTAGAGCTCACCGGGGAGCTGTTTTTT | CASSLELTGELFF
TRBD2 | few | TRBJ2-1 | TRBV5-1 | TGCGCCAGCAGCCATGGACTAGCGGTCTACAATGAGCAGTTCTTC | CASSHGLAVYNEQFF
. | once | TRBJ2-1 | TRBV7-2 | TGTGCCAGCAGGGAAAAGTGGGGCAAGGGATTGTCTGAGCAGTTCTTC | CASREKWGKGLSEQFF
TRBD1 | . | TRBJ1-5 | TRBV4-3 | TGCGCCAGCAGCCAAGATGGAGGGGGCTTACAGCCCCAGCATTTT | CASSQDGGGLQPQHF